The 8 T cell receptor beta chains below come from one sample, sequenced in a study of CD8+CD57+ T cells in acquired aplastic anemia. Template material for TCR beta VDJ and CDR3 profiling consisted of genomic DNA. TCRdb redid the calling of the reads with MiXCR, one entry per CDR3 protein. The table lists 200,000 or so distinct CDR3 sequences, nearly 50% of them singletons. The sequenced patients had an expansion of CD8+CD57+ cells seen by flow cytometry. Input material: sorted CD4+, CD8+, or CD8+CD57+ T cells (not recorded which) from PBMCs. The receptor source for this set is a human donor with aplastic anemia.

The chain uses TRBV20-1 and TRBJ2-1, with 12 bases matching TRBD2. Trimming cost V 7 bases and J 5 bases; bases outside gene matches: 6. CDR1 is DFQATT and CDR2 is SNEGSKA in the germline V gene (reference sequence). The CDR3 totals 14 residues. The CDR3 region is CSGRRTSGNNEQFF. The CDR3 DNA reads TGCAGTGGCCGAAGGACTAGCGGGAACAATGAGCAGTTCTTC.

The chain uses TRBV20-1 and TRBJ1-1; 7 bases map to TRBD1. Germline V lookup: CDR1 DFQATT, CDR2 SNEGSKA (reference sequence). The CDR3 covers 11 residues. Germline trimming cut 4 bases from V and 7 bases from J; bases unmatched to any gene: 3. CDR3 sequence: CSAKGQNEAFF. As DNA, the CDR3 is TGCAGTGCTAAGGGACAGAATGAAGCTTTCTTT.

This clonotype was observed at least ten times. The V gene is TRBV4-1, the J gene TRBJ2-7; either TRBD1 or TRBD2 may fit D (5 bases each). There are 13 residues in the CDR3. In germline, CDR1 is MGHRA, CDR2 YSYEKL. The V and J ends lost 2 bases and 4 bases respectively, with 9 bases between them. CDR3 sequence (DNA): TGCGCCAGCAGCCAACCGGGGCCATACGAGCAGTACTTC. Protein sequence: CASSQPGPYEQYF.

This clonotype was seen only once. This chain links TRBV18 with TRBJ2-3, with TRBD2 matching 7 bases. J was trimmed by 0 bases and V by 0 bases; bases with no gene match: 15. The V gene's germline CDR1 is KGHSH and CDR2 LQKENI. CDR3 length: 20 amino acids. CDR3 bases: TGTGCCAGCTCACCACCGATACTAGCGAGTTCCTCTTTTAGCACAGATACGCAGTATTTT. Protein product: CASSPPILASSSFSTDTQYF. The whole variable domain, filled in from reference TRBV18 and TRBJ2-3, reads NAGVMQNPRHLVRRRGQEARLRCSPMKGHSHVYWYRQLPEEGLKFMVYLQKENIIDESGMPKERFSAEFPKEGPSILRIQQVVRGDSAAYFCASSPPILASSSFSTDTQYFGPGTRLTVL.

This clonotype was recorded many times. CDR3 protein: CASSYRGREAFF. In nucleotides, the CDR3 is TGTGCCAGCAGCTACAGGGGGCGAGAAGCTTTCTTT. V gene TRBV6-5 combines with J gene TRBJ1-1; 9 bases are a match to TRBD1. Germline CDR1 MNHEY, CDR2 SVGAGI. CDR3 size: 12 residues. The ends lost 6 bases at V and 8 bases at J; junction bases unmatched: 4.

This clonotype showed up many times. This chain uses TRBV19 with TRBJ1-3; maybe TRBD1 (6 bases). The CDR3 is made up of 14 amino acids. Germline CDR1 is LNHDA and CDR2 is SQIVND (reference sequence). V was clipped by 5 bases and J by 1 base, with 9 bases between them. CDR3 in amino acids: CASSRTESGNTIYF. In DNA, the CDR3 is TGTGCCAGTAGTCGGACAGAGTCTGGAAACACCATATATTTT.

V and J are TRBV24-1 and TRBJ2-6, with D perhaps TRBD1 (5 bases). The CDR3 extends over 16 amino acids. The germline CDR1 and CDR2 sequences are KGHDR and SFDVKD. The germline V and J ends were trimmed by 5 bases and 0 bases, with 10 bases remaining between them. The CDR3 nucleotides read TGTGCCACCAGTGCCGACAGCCGCTCTGGGGCCAACGTCCTGACTTTC. As protein: CATSADSRSGANVLTF.

Comments on this clonotype: A much bigger clone sits one base away, suggesting this may be a read error. V usage is TRBV11-2 and J usage is TRBJ2-2, with 9 bases matching TRBD2. This CDR3 has 19 amino acids. CDR1 and CDR2 (germline): SGHAT, FQNNGV. The CDR3 coding sequence is TGTGCCAGCAGCTCCCTCGCGGGAGGGCCGATAATGAACACCGGGGGGCTGTTTTTT. Its translation: CASSSLAGGPIMNTGGLFF.